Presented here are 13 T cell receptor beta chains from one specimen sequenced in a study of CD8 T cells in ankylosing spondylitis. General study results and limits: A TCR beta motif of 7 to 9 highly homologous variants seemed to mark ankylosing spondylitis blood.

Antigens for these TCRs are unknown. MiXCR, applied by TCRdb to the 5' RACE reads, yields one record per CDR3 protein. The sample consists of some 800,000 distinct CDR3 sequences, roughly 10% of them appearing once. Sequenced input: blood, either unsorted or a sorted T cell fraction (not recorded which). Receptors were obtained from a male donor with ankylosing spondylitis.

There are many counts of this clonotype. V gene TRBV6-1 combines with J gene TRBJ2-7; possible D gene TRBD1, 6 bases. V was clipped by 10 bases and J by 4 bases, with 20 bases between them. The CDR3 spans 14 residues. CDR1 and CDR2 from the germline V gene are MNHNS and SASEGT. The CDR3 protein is CATRRDTSGYEQYF. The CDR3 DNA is TGTGCCACCCGTCGGGACACCTCCGGGTACGAGCAGTACTTC.

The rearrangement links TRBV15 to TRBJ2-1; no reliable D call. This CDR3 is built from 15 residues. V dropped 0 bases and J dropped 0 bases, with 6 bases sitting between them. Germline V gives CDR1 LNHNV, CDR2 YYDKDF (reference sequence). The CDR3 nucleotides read TGTGCCACCAGCAGAGATGCCGACTCCTACAATGAGCAGTTCTTC. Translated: CATSRDADSYNEQFF.

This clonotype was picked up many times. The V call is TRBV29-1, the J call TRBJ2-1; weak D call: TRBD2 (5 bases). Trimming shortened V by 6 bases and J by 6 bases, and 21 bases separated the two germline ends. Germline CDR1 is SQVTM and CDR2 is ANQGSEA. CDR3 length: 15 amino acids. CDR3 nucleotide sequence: TGCAGCGTATGCCCGGACTCGGGGTGGAGCAATGAGCAGTTCTTC. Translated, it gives CSVCPDSGWSNEQFF.

The CDR3 sequence: CASTGLYEQYF. In nucleotides, the CDR3 is TGTGCCAGCACGGGACTCTACGAGCAGTACTTC. The chain joins TRBV6-2 or TRBV6-3 to TRBJ2-7; maybe TRBD2 (6 bases). V gave up 7 bases and J gave up 3 bases, with 7 bases separating them. This CDR3 spans 11 amino acids. The V gene's germline CDR1 is MNHEY and CDR2 SVGEGT.

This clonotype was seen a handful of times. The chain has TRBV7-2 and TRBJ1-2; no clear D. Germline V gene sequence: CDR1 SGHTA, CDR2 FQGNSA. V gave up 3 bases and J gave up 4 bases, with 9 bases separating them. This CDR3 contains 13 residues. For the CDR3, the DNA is TGTGCCAGCAGCTTCAGGTCTCCCTATGGCTACACCTTC. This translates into CASSFRSPYGYTF.

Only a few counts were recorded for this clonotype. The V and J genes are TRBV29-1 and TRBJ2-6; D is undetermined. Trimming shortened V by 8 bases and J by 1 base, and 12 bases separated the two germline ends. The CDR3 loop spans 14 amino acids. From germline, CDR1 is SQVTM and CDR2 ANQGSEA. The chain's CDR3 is CSISVGSGANVLTF. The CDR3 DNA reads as TGCAGCATCTCGGTGGGGTCTGGGGCCAACGTCCTGACTTTC. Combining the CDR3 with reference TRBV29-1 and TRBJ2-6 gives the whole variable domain SAVISQKPSRDICQRGTSLTIQCQVDSQVTMMFWYRQQPGQSLTLIATANQGSEATYESGFVIDKFPISRPNLTFSTLTVSNMSPEDSSIYLCSISVGSGANVLTFGAGSRLTVL.

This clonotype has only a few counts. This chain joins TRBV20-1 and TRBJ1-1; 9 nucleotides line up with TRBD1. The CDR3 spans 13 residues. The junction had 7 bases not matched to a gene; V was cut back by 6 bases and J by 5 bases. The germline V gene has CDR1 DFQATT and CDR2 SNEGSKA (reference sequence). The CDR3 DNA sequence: TGCAGTGCGAGAACAGGGGGCCGGACTGAAGCTTTCTTT. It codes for CSARTGGRTEAFF.

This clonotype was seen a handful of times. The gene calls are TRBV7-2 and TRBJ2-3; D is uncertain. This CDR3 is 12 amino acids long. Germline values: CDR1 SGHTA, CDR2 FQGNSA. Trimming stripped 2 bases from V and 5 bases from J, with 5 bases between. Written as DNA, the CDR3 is TGTGCCAGCAGCTTAAGACTAGATACGCAGTATTTT. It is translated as CASSLRLDTQYF. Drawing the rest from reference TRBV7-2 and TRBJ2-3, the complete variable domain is GAGVSQSPSNKVTEKGKDVELRCDPISGHTALYWYRQSLGQGLEFLIYFQGNSAPDKSGLPSDRFSAERTGGSVSTLTIQRTQQEDSAVYLCASSLRLDTQYFGPGTRLTVL.

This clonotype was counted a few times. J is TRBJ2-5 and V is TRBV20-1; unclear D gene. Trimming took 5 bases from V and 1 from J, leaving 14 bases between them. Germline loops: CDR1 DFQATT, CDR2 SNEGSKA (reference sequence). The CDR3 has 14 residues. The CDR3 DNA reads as TGCAGTGCTGCCACCGGACGAAGCCAAGAGACCCAGTACTTC. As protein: CSAATGRSQETQYF.

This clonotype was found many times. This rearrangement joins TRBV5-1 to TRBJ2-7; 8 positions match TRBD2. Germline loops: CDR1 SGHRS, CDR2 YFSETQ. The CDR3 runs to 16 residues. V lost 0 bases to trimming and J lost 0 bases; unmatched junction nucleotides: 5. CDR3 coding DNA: TGCGCCAGCAGCTTGGCCCTAGCGGGCGCCTCCTACGAGCAGTACTTC. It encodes CASSLALAGASYEQYF.

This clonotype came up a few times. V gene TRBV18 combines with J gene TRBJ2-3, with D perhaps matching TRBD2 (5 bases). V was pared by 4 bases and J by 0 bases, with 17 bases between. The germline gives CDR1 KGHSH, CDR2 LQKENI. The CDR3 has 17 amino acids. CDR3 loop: CASSQTMSGTSTDTQYF. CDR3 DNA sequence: TGTGCCAGCTCACAGACTATGAGCGGCACTAGCACAGATACGCAGTATTTT.

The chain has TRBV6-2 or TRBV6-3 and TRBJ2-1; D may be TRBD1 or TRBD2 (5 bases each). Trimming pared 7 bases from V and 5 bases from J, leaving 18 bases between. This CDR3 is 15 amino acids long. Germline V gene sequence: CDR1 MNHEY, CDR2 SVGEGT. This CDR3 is CASTLLRGRDNEQFF. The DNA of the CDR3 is TGTGCCAGCACCTTACTGAGGGGCAGAGACAATGAGCAGTTCTTC.

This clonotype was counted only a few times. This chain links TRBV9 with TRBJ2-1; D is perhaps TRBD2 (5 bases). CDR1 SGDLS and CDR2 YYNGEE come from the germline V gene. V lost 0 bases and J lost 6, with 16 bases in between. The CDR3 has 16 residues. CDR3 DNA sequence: TGTGCCAGCAGCGTAGAAGCGGACTCCGCCTCCAATGAGCAGTTCTTC. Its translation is CASSVEADSASNEQFF.